The entry below describes one T cell receptor (beta chain). Its target is not known. Among the 90 to 150 subjects of the validation cohort, separate from the approximately 700-subject first cohort, were the donors. The germline V gene encodes CDR1 MNHEY and CDR2 SVGAGI. The CDR3 totals 14 residues. V lost 0 bases to trimming and J lost 2 bases, with 8 bases between them. The data belong to a study of cytomegalovirus exposure and HLA in healthy donors. General study findings and limits: Generally TCR sequences proved uncommon, though certain public TCRs appeared in numerous donors. According to reports, the classifier identified cytomegalovirus status with high specificity and sensitivity.

Only in-frame clones appear in the TCRdb table, and some are missing; sequencing was by immunoSEQ multiplex PCR. The sample consists of some 60,000 clones, about 96% of them appearing once. The genes are TRBV6-5 and TRBJ2-7; D is unresolved. The TCR was taken from a man between 18 and 35 years old in good health and CMV-seronegative. Sequencing used PBMCs. In DNA, the CDR3 is TGTGCCAGCAGTTACTCGTCCAAGCCCTACGAGCAGTACTTC. It encodes CASSYSSKPYEQYF.